The next 9 T cell receptor beta chains were all read from a single sample in a study of vaccination and CD4 T cells after COVID-19. This sample's treatment: approximately 11-day PBMC culture with coronavirus spike peptide pools or control peptides (ViraFEST assay). Their antigens remain unidentified. Sequenced with the Oncomine TCR Beta short-read assay was DNA taken from cultured CD4+ T cells. TCRdb independently ran MiXCR on the PCR reads; one entry per CDR3 protein. The sample lists a few thousand distinct CDR3 sequences; more than 20% were seen once. The sample consisted of CD4+ T cells from blood, cultured in vitro, taken after SARS-CoV-2 vaccination. The receptors come from a human donor who had recovered from COVID-19.

This clonotype was found a few times. V is TRBV20-1 and J is TRBJ1-3, with 8 bases fitting TRBD1. CDR1 and CDR2 (germline): DFQATT, SNEGSKA (reference sequence). There are 14 residues in the CDR3. V was pared by 6 bases and J by 4 bases, with 8 bases of the junction left unmatched. The CDR3 region is CSAGTGTGGNTIYF. The CDR3 bases are TGCAGTGCCGGCACGGGGACAGGAGGAAACACCATATATTTT.

The J gene is TRBJ2-2, the V gene TRBV7-3; D is perhaps TRBD1 or TRBD2 (6 bases each). Germline V lookup: CDR1 SGHTA, CDR2 FQGTGA. The CDR3 runs to 16 residues. The V and J ends lost 6 bases and 6 bases respectively, with 20 bases between them. CDR3 bases: TGTGCCAGCAGACTTGGCGGGGCCAAGGGGGCCGGGGAGCTGTTTTTT. Protein product: CASRLGGAKGAGELFF.

J is TRBJ2-1 and V is TRBV6-2 or TRBV6-3; 7 nucleotides line up with TRBD2. Germline V gene data show CDR1 as MNHEY and CDR2 as SVGEGT. The CDR3 is 16 residues long. Trimming cost V 6 bases and J 2 bases; bases outside gene matches: 10. In nucleotides, the CDR3 is TGTGCCAGCAGCGTCCGCGGGGGAAGCCCCTACAATGAGCAGTTCTTC. Translated: CASSVRGGSPYNEQFF.

The V gene is TRBV27, the J gene TRBJ1-5; D gene ambiguous. The V gene's germline CDR1 is MNHEY and CDR2 SMNVEV (reference sequence). There are 12 residues in the CDR3. V was clipped by 8 bases and J by 3 bases, with 8 bases between them. The CDR3 nucleotides are TGTGCCAGCGGACGGCACAATCAGCCCCAGCATTTT. Amino acids: CASGRHNQPQHF.

In this sample, this clonotype is medium-sized. This chain joins TRBV20-1 and TRBJ1-6; possibly TRBD1 for D (5 bases). Germline values: CDR1 DFQATT, CDR2 SNEGSKA (reference sequence). The CDR3 sequence is 14 residues long. Trimming shortened V by 2 bases and J by 7 bases, and 12 bases separated the two germline ends. This CDR3 is CSARLGGVNSPLHF. In nucleotides, the CDR3 is TGCAGTGCTAGACTGGGGGGAGTGAATTCACCCCTCCACTTT.

By frequency in the sample, this clonotype is medium-sized (0.01 to 0.1%). This sequence joins TRBV20-1 and TRBJ1-5; weak D call: TRBD1 (5 bases). Per the germline V gene, CDR1 is DFQATT and CDR2 is SNEGSKA (reference sequence). Trimming took 3 bases from V and 7 from J, leaving 13 bases between them. The CDR3 runs to 13 residues. CDR3 DNA: TGCAGTGCTAGTCCGGTGTGGGGGCAGCCCCAGCATTTT. It encodes CSASPVWGQPQHF.

This clonotype appeared a few times. V gene TRBV6-2 or TRBV6-3 combines with J gene TRBJ2-7; TRBD1 agrees at 12 bases. Germline V lookup: CDR1 MNHEY, CDR2 SVGEGT. The length of the CDR3 is 15 residues. Trimming at V came to 5 bases and at J to 3 bases, leaving 5 bases not matched to a gene. In DNA form, the CDR3 reads TGTGCCAGCAGTCACAGGGACAGGGGGCTCTACGAGCAGTACTTC. Its protein product is CASSHRDRGLYEQYF.

The chain joins TRBV10-3 to TRBJ2-7; D gene ambiguous. Germline V gene data show CDR1 as ENHRY and CDR2 as SYGVKD. The CDR3 is 13 amino acids. V was cut by 7 bases and J by 6 bases, with 16 bases left in between. CDR3 protein: CAIKSGIVGEQYF. The CDR3 nucleotides read TGTGCCATCAAGTCTGGAATCGTTGGCGAGCAGTACTTC.

In its sample, this clonotype was seen a few times. The V gene is TRBV20-1, the J gene TRBJ2-5; 7 positions agree with TRBD2. The germline gives CDR1 DFQATT, CDR2 SNEGSKA (reference sequence). V gave up 2 bases and J gave up 5 bases; unmatched junction bases: 8. This CDR3 comprises 14 residues. DNA for the CDR3: TGCAGTGCTAGACCGGGGGGTGGGCGGGAGACCCAGTACTTC. Its translation: CSARPGGGRETQYF.